This TCR beta chain originates from a study of CD8+ T cells in alopecia areata. Germline lookup yields CDR1 SGHTA and CDR2 FQGNSA. V shed 5 bases and J shed 3 bases, with 14 bases lying between them. This CDR3 has 15 amino acids. As the sequencing template, cDNA was produced by extracting RNA and reverse transcribing it. Assay: immunoSEQ multiplex PCR; the TCRdb copy retains only in-frame clones and omits some. This sample has some 210,000 clones, with 57% found just once. The J gene is TRBJ1-3, the V gene TRBV7-2; tentative D call: TRBD1 (5 bases). Sequenced material: CD4+ T cells sorted from blood, taken at week 0. The sequence was obtained from a human donor with alopecia areata. The CDR3: CASSPGPGGGNTIYF. CDR3 nucleotides: TGTGCCAGCAGCCCAGGCCCGGGGGGTGGAAACACCATATATTTT.